This TCR beta chain was captured in a study of cytomegalovirus exposure and HLA in healthy donors. On this clone itself: Its antigen remains unknown.

The study's findings and limits: A later analysis reportedly found that, within productive TCRs, an Asian-associated ancestry cluster had fewer N-insertions than the mean observed across the roughly 670 donors. Sequencing depth across donors, presence/absence analyses assumed, was roughly uniform. Later analysis showed TCR association rates varying by HLA locus, highest for DRB1 and lowest for HLA-C. In an earlier analysis, about 90% or about 30%: the productive usage of most TCR beta V segments.

A multiplex PCR was run with 60 Vbeta primers and 13 Jbeta primers. Only in-frame clones appear in the TCRdb table, and some are missing; sequencing was by immunoSEQ multiplex PCR. The sample lists 90,000 or so clones, about three quarters occurring once. Sequencing was carried out using PBMCs. The receptor's source is a male donor in good health and CMV-seropositive.

In nucleotides, the CDR3 is TGTGCCAGCCAAAAAGACAGGGGAGGAGGCGAGCAGTACTTC. Translated, it gives CASQKDRGGGEQYF. The genes are TRBV28 and TRBJ2-7, with 8 bases fitting TRBD1. The CDR3 length is 14 residues. The V segment lost 8 bases and the J segment 6 bases; nucleotides outside the gene matches: 12. Germline V gene lookup returns CDR1 MDHEN and CDR2 SYDVKM.